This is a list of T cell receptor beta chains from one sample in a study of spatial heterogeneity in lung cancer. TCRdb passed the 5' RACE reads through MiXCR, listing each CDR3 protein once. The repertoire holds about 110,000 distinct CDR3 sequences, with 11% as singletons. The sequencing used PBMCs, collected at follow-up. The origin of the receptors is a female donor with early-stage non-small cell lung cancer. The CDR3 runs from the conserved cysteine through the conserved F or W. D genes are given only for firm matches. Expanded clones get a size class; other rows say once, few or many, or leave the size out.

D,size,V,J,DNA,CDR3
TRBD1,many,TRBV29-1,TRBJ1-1,TGCAGCACTGGGACAGGGGGCGCGGCCGAAGCTTTCTTT,CSTGTGGAAEAFF
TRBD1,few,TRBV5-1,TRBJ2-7,TGCTCCAGCAAGGAGAGGACAGGGGCCTTCTACGAGCAGTACTTC,CSSKERTGAFYEQYF
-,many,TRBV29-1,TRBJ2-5,TGCAGCGTTGGGGACCAAGAGACCCAGTACTTC,CSVGDQETQYF
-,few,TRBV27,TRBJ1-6,TGTGCCAGCAGTACATGGGTTGCGGGAGGTTCACCCCTCCACTTT,CASSTWVAGGSPLHF
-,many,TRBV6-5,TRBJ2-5,TGTGCCAGCACTCCGTCGGGGTTCCAAGAGACCCAGTACTTC,CASTPSGFQETQYF
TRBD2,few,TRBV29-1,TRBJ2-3,TGCAGCGTCCCCAGACTAGCGGGAGCTTCAGATACGCAGTATTTT,CSVPRLAGASDTQYF
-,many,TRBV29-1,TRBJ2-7,TGCAGCGTTGAAGATAGCCGCAGCCCCTACGAGCAGTACTTC,CSVEDSRSPYEQYF
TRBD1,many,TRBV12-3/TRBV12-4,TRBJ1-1,TGTGCCAGCAAACAAAACAGGGGTGGAAACACTGAAGCTTTCTTT,CASKQNRGGNTEAFF
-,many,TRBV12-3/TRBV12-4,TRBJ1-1,TGTGCCAGCGCCCAGCTCTCCCACACTGAAGCTTTCTTT,CASAQLSHTEAFF
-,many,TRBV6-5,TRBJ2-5,TGTGCCAGCAGTTACTCTACAGGGAATTCGGTTTTACAAGAGACCCAGTACTTC,CASSYSTGNSVLQETQYF
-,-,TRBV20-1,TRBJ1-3,TGCAGTGCTCAAATAAGGGATTCTGGAAACACCATATATTTT,CSAQIRDSGNTIYF
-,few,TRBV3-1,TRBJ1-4,TGTGCCAGCAGCCAAGATTCGGAAAAACTGTTTTTT,CASSQDSEKLFF
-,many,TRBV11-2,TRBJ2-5,TGTGCCAGCAGCCGGGGCCAAACCAAACAAGAGACCCAGTACTTC,CASSRGQTKQETQYF
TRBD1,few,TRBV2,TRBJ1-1,TGTGCCAGCAGTCGCACAGGGGGCAAAACTGAAGCTTTCTTT,CASSRTGGKTEAFF
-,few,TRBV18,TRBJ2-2,TGTGCCAGCTCACCCGGGGCCGACACCGGGGAGCTGTTTTTT,CASSPGADTGELFF
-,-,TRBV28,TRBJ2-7,TGTGCCAGCAGTTTTAGAGGCCGAGGGTCCTACGAGCAGTACTTC,CASSFRGRGSYEQYF
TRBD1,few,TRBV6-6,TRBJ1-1,TGTGCCAGCAGTCAACCCACCGGGACAGGGTCCACTGAAGCTTTCTTT,CASSQPTGTGSTEAFF
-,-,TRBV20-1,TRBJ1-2,TGCAGTGCTAGAGACGGAACAGGGAAAGGATTTACCTTC,CSARDGTGKGFTF
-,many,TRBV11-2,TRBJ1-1,TGTGCCAGCAGCTCAAGACCAGGTGAAGCTTTCTTT,CASSSRPGEAFF
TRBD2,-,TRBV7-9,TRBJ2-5,TGTGCCAGCAGCCCTTGGAGGGAGGGCCGCGAGACCCAGTACTTC,CASSPWREGRETQYF
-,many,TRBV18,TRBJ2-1,TGTGCCAGCTCACCACCGGGGACTCTCTACAATGAGCAGTTCTTC,CASSPPGTLYNEQFF
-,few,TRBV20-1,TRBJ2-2,TGCAGTGCTAGAGATCTCGCAGGGAGCACCGGGGAGCTGTTTTTT,CSARDLAGSTGELFF
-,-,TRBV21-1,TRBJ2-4,TGTGCCAGCAGCGTACAGGGAGGTGCGCAAAACATTCAGTACTTC,CASSVQGGAQNIQYF
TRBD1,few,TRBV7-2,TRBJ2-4,TGTGCCAGCAGCTTAAGGGGACACAGGGGTGACATTCAGTACTTC,CASSLRGHRGDIQYF
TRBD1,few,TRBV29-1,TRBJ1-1,TGCAGCGTTGAAGATTTGACAGGGGGTTTATACACTGAAGCTTTCTTT,CSVEDLTGGLYTEAFF
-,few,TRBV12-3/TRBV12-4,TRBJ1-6,TGTGCCAGCAGTTTGGTTCAGGGTAGCTCACCCCTCCACTTT,CASSLVQGSSPLHF
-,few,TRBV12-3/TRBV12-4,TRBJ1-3,TGTGCCAGCAGACTCGGACGGCACTCTGGAAACACCATATATTTT,CASRLGRHSGNTIYF